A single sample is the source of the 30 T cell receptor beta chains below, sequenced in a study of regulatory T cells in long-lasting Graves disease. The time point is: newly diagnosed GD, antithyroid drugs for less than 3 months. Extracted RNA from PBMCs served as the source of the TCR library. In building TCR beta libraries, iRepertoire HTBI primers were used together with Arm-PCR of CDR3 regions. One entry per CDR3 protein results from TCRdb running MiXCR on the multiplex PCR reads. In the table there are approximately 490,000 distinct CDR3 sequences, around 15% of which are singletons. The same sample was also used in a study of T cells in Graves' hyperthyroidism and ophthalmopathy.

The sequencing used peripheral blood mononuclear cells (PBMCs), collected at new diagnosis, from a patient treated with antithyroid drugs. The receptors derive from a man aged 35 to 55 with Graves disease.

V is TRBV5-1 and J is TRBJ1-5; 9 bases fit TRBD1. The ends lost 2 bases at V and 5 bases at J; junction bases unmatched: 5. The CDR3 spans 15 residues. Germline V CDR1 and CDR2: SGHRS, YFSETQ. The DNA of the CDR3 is TGCGCCAGCAGCTTCGGGACAGGGTTGGATCAGCCCCAGCATTTT. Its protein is CASSFGTGLDQPQHF.

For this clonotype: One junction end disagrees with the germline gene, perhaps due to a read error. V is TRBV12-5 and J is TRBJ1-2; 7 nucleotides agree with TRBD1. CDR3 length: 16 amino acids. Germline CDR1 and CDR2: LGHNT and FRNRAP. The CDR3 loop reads CASGLGQGGTNHGYTF. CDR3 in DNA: TGTGCTAGTGGTTTGGGGCAGGGGGGAACTAACCATGGCTACACCTTC.

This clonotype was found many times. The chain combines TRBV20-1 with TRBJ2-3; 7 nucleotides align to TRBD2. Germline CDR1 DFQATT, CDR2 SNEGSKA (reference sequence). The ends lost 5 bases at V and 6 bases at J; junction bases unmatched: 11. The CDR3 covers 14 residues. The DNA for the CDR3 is TGCAGTGCTCCAACTAGCGTAGATCGGGATACGCAGTATTTT. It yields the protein CSAPTSVDRDTQYF.

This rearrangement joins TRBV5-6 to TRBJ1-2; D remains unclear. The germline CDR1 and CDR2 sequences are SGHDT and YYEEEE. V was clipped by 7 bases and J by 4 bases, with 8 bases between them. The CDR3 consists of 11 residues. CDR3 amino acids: CASARSYGYTF. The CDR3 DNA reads TGTGCCAGCGCCAGGAGCTATGGCTACACCTTC.

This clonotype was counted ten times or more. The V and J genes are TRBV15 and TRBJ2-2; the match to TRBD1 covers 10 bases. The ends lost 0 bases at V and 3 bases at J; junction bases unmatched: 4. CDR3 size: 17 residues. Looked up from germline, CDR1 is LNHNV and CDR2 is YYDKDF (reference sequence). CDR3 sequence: CATSRDEGQGYTGELFF. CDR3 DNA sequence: TGTGCCACCAGCAGAGATGAGGGACAGGGGTACACCGGGGAGCTGTTTTTT.

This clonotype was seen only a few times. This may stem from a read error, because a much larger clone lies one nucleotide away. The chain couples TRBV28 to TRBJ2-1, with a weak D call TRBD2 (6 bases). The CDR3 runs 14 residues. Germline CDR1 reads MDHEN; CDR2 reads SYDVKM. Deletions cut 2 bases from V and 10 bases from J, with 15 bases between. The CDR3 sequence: CASSLKRRAREQFF. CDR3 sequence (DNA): TGTGCCAGCAGTTTAAAGCGGAGGGCCCGAGAGCAGTTCTTC.

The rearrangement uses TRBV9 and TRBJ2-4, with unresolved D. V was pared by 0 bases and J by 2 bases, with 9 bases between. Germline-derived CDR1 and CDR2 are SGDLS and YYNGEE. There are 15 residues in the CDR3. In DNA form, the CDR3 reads TGTGCCAGCAGCGTAGATTTTTGGCCCAAAAACATTCAGTACTTC. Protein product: CASSVDFWPKNIQYF.

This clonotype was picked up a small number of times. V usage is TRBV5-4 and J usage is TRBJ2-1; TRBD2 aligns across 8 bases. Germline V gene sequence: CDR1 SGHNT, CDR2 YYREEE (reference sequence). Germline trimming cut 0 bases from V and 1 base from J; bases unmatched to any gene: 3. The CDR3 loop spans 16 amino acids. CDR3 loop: CASSLEAGESYNEQFF. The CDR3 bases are TGTGCCAGCAGCTTGGAAGCGGGAGAATCCTACAATGAGCAGTTCTTC. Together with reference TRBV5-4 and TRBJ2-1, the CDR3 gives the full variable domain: ETGVTQSPTHLIKTRGQQVTLRCSSQSGHNTVSWYQQALGQGPQFIFQYYREEENGRGNFPPRFSGLQFPNYSSELNVNALELDDSALYLCASSLEAGESYNEQFFGPGTRLTVL.

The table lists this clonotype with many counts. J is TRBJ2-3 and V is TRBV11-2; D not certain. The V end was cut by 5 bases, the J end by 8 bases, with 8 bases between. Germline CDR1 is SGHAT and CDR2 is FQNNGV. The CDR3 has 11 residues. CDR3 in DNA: TGTGCCAGCAGCCCGAGTGGTACGCAGTATTTT. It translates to CASSPSGTQYF.

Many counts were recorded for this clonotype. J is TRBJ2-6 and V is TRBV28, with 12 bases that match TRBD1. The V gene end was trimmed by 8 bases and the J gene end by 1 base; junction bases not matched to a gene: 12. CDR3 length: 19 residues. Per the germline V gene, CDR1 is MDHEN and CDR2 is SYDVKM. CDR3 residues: CASCEFRDRGLSGANVLTF. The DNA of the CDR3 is TGTGCCAGCTGCGAATTCCGGGACAGGGGGCTTTCTGGGGCCAACGTCCTGACTTTC.

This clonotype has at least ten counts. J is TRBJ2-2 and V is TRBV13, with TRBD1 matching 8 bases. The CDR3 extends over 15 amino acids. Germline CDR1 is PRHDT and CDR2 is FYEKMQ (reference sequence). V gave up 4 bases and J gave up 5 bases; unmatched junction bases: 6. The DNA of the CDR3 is TGTGCCAGCAGCTATGGACAGGGTAGGACCGGGGAGCTGTTTTTT. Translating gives CASSYGQGRTGELFF.

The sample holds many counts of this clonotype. The CDR3 sequence: CASITSSISTDTQYF. In DNA form, the CDR3 reads TGTGCCAGCATCACCAGTTCGATTAGCACAGATACGCAGTATTTT. This sequence joins TRBV28 and TRBJ2-3; D is undetermined. CDR1 and CDR2 (germline): MDHEN, SYDVKM. V dropped 7 bases and J dropped 0 bases, with 14 bases sitting between them. CDR3 size: 15 residues.

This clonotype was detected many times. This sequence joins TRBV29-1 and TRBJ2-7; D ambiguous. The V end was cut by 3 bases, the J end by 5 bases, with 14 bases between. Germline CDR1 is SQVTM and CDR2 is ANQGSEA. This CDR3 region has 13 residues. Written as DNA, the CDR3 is TGCAGCGTTGATGGGGTACTCTGGGACGAGCAGTACTTC. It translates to CSVDGVLWDEQYF.

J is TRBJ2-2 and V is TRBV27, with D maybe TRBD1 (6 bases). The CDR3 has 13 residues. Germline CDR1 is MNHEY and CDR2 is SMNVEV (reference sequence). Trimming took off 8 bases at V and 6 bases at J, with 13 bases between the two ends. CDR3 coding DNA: TGTGCCAGCGGGGTTGGGGGCTCCGGGGAGCTGTTTTTT. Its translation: CASGVGGSGELFF.

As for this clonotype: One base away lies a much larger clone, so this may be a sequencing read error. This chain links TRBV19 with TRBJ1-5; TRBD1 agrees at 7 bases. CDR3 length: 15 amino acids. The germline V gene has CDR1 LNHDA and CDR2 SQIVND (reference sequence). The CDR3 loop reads CASSITGDSNQPQHF. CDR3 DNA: TGTGCCAGCAGTATAACAGGGGATAGCAATCAGCCCCAGCATTTT.

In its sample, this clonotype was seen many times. The CDR3 region has the DNA TGTGCCAGCAGTTTAGAGCTAGCGGGACCTCAAGAGACCCAGTACTTC. This gives the protein CASSLELAGPQETQYF. The rearrangement links TRBV28 to TRBJ2-5, with 9 bases lining up with TRBD2. Germline CDR1 and CDR2: MDHEN and SYDVKM. The J segment lost 2 bases and the V segment lost 2 bases, leaving 6 bases of the junction unmatched. The CDR3 runs to 16 residues.

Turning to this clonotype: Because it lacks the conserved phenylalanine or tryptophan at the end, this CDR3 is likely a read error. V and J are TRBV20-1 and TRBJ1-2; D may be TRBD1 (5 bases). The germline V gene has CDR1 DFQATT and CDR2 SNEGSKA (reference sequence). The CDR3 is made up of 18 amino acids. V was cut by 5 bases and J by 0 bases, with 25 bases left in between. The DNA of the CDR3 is TGCAGTGCTTGGGGGGGAGGGCCGGCCGCCCCAGCTAACTATGGCTACACCCTC. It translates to CSAWGGGPAAPANYGYTL.

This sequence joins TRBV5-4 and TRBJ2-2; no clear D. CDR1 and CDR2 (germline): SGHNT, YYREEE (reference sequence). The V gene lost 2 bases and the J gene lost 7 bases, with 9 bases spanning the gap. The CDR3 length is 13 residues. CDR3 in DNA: TGTGCCAGCAGCTTCTATGGTAGCGGGGAGCTGTTTTTT. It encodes CASSFYGSGELFF.

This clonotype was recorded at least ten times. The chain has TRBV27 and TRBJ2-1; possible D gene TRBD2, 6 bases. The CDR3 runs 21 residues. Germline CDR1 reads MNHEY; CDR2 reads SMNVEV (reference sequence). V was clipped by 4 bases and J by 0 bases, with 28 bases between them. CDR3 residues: CASSSTSRDLYRVYSYNEQFF. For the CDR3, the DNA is TGTGCCAGCAGTTCAACTAGCCGGGACTTATACCGCGTTTACTCCTACAATGAGCAGTTCTTC.

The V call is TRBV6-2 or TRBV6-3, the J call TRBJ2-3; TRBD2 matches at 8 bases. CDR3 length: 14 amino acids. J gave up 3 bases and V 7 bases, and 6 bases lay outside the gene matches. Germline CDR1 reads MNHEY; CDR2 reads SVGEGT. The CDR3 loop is CASTHERGTDTQYF. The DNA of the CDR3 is TGTGCCAGCACTCACGAGCGGGGGACAGATACGCAGTATTTT.

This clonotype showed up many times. The CDR3 here is CSAREGGGALYEQYF. CDR3 DNA sequence: TGCAGTGCCCGGGAGGGGGGAGGGGCCCTCTACGAGCAGTACTTC. The rearrangement uses TRBV20-1 and TRBJ2-7, with TRBD2 matching 8 bases. Germline CDR1 and CDR2: DFQATT and SNEGSKA (reference sequence). J gave up 3 bases and V 6 bases, and 13 bases lay outside the gene matches. The CDR3 extends over 15 amino acids.

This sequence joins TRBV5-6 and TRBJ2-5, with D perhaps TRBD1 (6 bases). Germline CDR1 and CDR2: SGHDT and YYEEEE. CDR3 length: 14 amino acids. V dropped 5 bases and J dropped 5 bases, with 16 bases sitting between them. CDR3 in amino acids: CASSYPGTSETQYF. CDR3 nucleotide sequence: TGTGCCAGCAGTTACCCCGGGACATCGGAGACCCAGTACTTC.

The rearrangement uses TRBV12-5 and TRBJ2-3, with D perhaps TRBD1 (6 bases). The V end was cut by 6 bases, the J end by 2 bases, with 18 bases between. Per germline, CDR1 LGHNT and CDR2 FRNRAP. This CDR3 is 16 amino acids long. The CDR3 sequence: CASGLGTNPVTDTQYF. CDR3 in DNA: TGTGCTAGTGGCCTCGGGACAAACCCCGTCACAGATACGCAGTATTTT.

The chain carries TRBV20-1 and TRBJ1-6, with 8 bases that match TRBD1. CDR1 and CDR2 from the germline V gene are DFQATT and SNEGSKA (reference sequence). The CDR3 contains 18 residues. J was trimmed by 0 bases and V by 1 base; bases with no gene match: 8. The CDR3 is CSARGPGQGSSYNSPLHF. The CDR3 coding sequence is TGCAGTGCTAGAGGCCCCGGACAGGGAAGCTCCTATAATTCACCCCTCCACTTT.

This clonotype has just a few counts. Here the CDR3 DNA reads TGTGCCAGTCGTGTGAGTGGCTCCTACGAGCAGTACTTC. Its protein product is CASRVSGSYEQYF. The chain is built from TRBV6-2 or TRBV6-3 and TRBJ2-7, with D uncertain. Trimming removed 9 bases at V and 0 bases at J, with 12 bases between. The CDR3 covers 13 residues. Germline assignment: CDR1 MNHEY and CDR2 SVGEGT.

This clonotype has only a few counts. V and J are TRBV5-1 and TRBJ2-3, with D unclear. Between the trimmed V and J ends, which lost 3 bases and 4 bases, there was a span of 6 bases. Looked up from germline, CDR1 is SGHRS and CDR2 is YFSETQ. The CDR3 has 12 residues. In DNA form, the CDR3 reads TGCGCCAGCAGCTGGCAGGCAGATACGCAGTATTTT. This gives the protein CASSWQADTQYF. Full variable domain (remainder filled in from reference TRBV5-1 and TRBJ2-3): KAGVTQTPRYLIKTRGQQVTLSCSPISGHRSVSWYQQTPGQGLQFLFEYFSETQRNKGNFPGRFSGRQFSNSRSEMNVSTLELGDSALYLCASSWQADTQYFGPGTRLTVL.

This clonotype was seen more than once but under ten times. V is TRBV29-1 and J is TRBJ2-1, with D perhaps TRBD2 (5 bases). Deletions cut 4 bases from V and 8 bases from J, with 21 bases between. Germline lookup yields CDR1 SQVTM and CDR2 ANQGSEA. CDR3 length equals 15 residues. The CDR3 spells CSVGRAGVDFYEQFF. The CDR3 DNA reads TGCAGCGTTGGAAGGGCAGGTGTGGACTTCTATGAGCAGTTCTTC.

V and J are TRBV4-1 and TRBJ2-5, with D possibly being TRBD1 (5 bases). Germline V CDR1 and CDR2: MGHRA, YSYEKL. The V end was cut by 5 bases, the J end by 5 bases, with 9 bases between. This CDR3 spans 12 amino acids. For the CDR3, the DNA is TGCGCCAGCAGCTGGGGCGAGGAGACCCAGTACTTC. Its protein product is CASSWGEETQYF.

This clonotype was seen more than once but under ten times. CDR3 coding DNA: TGCAGTGCTAGAGATTCAGGGAGTACTGGGGCCAACGTCCTGACTTTC. As protein: CSARDSGSTGANVLTF. This chain joins TRBV20-1 and TRBJ2-6; D is tentatively TRBD1 or TRBD2 (5 bases each). Germline lookup yields CDR1 DFQATT and CDR2 SNEGSKA (reference sequence). CDR3 length equals 16 residues. V was trimmed by 0 bases and J by 2 bases, leaving 11 bases between them.

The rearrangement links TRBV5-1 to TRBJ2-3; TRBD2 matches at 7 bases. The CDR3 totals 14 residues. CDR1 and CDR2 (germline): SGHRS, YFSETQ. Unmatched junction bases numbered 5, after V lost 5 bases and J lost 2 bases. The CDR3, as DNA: TGCGCCAGCAGACGGAGCGGGGTCACAGATACGCAGTATTTT. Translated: CASRRSGVTDTQYF.